These 27 T cell receptor beta chains share one sample of origin, sequenced in a study of blood T cells in healthy people across ages. PCR was performed a second time for about 6 to 12 cycles using a sample-barcoded 5' primer and a J-beta primer mix. TCRdb reanalysed the 5' RACE reads using MiXCR and keeps one entry per CDR3 protein. The repertoire holds 1.5 million to 2 million distinct CDR3 sequences, with 28% as singletons. The sequenced material came from blood. The receptors derive from a woman aged 25 to 39 in good health.

As concerns this clonotype: A much larger clone lies a single base off, so this may be a read error. The genes are TRBV29-1 and TRBJ1-5, with D possibly being TRBD1 (5 bases). Trimming left V 4 bases short and J 3 bases short, with 10 bases between. Germline V CDR1 and CDR2: SQVTM, ANQGSEA. The CDR3 loop spans 13 amino acids. CDR3 nucleotide sequence: TGCAGCGTTGCAGCGGGACTCAATCAGCCCCAGCATTTT. Its protein is CSVAAGLNQPQHF.

A few counts support this clonotype. The chain recombines TRBV20-1 with TRBJ2-6, with unresolved D. Trimming stripped 4 bases from V and 4 bases from J, with 2 bases between. The CDR3 runs 11 residues. The germline CDR1 and CDR2 sequences are DFQATT and SNEGSKA (reference sequence). CDR3 sequence (DNA): TGCAGTGCTAAAGGGGCCAACGTCCTGACTTTC. Translating gives CSAKGANVLTF.

This clonotype was counted a few times. CDR3: CASSVSQNTEAFF. In nucleotides, the CDR3 is TGTGCCAGCTCGGTCAGCCAGAACACTGAAGCTTTCTTT. The chain employs TRBV6-6 and TRBJ1-1; D gene ambiguous. Germline CDR1 is MNHNY and CDR2 is SVGAGI (reference sequence). V lost 8 bases and J lost 1, with 11 bases in between. The CDR3 spans 13 residues.

This clonotype turned up a few times. The chain combines TRBV3-1 with TRBJ2-5; D is unclear. The germline CDR1 and CDR2 sequences are LGHDT and YNNKEL (reference sequence). The CDR3 is 15 amino acids. The V and J ends lost 1 base and 5 bases respectively, with 14 bases between them. Written as DNA, the CDR3 is TGTGCCAGCAGCCAAGGGAAAGCCGCCCGGGAGACCCAGTACTTC. Translated, it gives CASSQGKAARETQYF.

J is TRBJ1-6 and V is TRBV12-3 or TRBV12-4; D unclear. Trimming shortened V by 6 bases and J by 5 bases, and 11 bases separated the two germline ends. The CDR3 extends over 14 amino acids. The DNA for the CDR3 is TGTGCCAGCAGGGCCCCGGGCCATAATTCACCCCTCCACTTT. This sequence encodes CASRAPGHNSPLHF.

The chain uses TRBV5-1 and TRBJ2-3, with D unclear. CDR3 length: 15 residues. Germline V gene data show CDR1 as SGHRS and CDR2 as YFSETQ. Trimming took 0 bases from V and 0 from J, leaving 8 bases between them. The CDR3, as DNA: TGCGCCAGCAGCTTGGAACAGCCTAGCACAGATACGCAGTATTTT. The encoded protein is CASSLEQPSTDTQYF.

This chain links TRBV7-2 with TRBJ1-5, with TRBD1 as a possible D gene (5 bases). The germline CDR1 and CDR2 sequences are SGHTA and FQGNSA. With 5 bases removed from V and 0 bases from J, the gap between germline ends came to 14 bases. There are 16 residues in the CDR3. CDR3 protein: CASSLSDSYSNQPQHF. CDR3 sequence (DNA): TGTGCCAGCAGCCTCAGCGACAGCTATAGCAATCAGCCCCAGCATTTT. Using reference TRBV7-2 and TRBJ1-5 for the parts outside the CDR3, the full variable domain is GAGVSQSPSNKVTEKGKDVELRCDPISGHTALYWYRQSLGQGLEFLIYFQGNSAPDKSGLPSDRFSAERTGGSVSTLTIQRTQQEDSAVYLCASSLSDSYSNQPQHFGDGTRLSIL.

This clonotype was seen a handful of times. The chain joins TRBV20-1 to TRBJ1-4; D not certain. Between the trimmed V and J ends, which lost 6 bases and 4 bases, there was a span of 12 bases. The germline V gene encodes CDR1 DFQATT and CDR2 SNEGSKA (reference sequence). The CDR3 has 13 residues. The CDR3 protein is CSATRSHNEKLFF. CDR3 DNA sequence: TGCAGTGCCACACGAAGCCATAATGAAAAACTGTTTTTT.

This clonotype was seen at least ten times. This rearrangement joins TRBV29-1 to TRBJ1-2; tentative D call: TRBD1 (6 bases). Trimming stripped 0 bases from V and 4 bases from J, with 9 bases between. This CDR3 spans 13 amino acids. Germline CDR1 is SQVTM and CDR2 is ANQGSEA. CDR3 nucleotide sequence: TGCAGCGTTGAAGATAGCAGGGGCTATGGCTACACCTTC. It yields the protein CSVEDSRGYGYTF. Complete variable domain (other parts from reference TRBV29-1 and TRBJ1-2): SAVISQKPSRDICQRGTSLTIQCQVDSQVTMMFWYRQQPGQSLTLIATANQGSEATYESGFVIDKFPISRPNLTFSTLTVSNMSPEDSSIYLCSVEDSRGYGYTFGSGTRLTVV.

This clonotype showed up just a few times. V is TRBV5-1 and J is TRBJ1-6; D uncertain. This CDR3 contains 17 residues. The ends were cut back, 1 base at V and 0 bases at J, with 11 bases in the middle. CDR1 is SGHRS and CDR2 is YFSETQ in the germline V gene. CDR3 in DNA: TGCGCCAGCAGCTTGATCCCGCGGGACTCCTATAATTCACCCCTCCACTTT. This gives the protein CASSLIPRDSYNSPLHF.

The V call is TRBV29-1, the J call TRBJ1-1, with D maybe TRBD1 (5 bases). Germline assignment: CDR1 SQVTM and CDR2 ANQGSEA. The CDR3 extends over 13 amino acids. Trimming took 6 bases from V and 0 from J, leaving 11 bases between them. CDR3 in amino acids: CSVAGRLNTEAFF. CDR3 in DNA: TGCAGCGTCGCGGGACGGTTGAACACTGAAGCTTTCTTT.

This clonotype has at least ten counts. The chain uses TRBV5-1 and TRBJ1-2; D not certain. V was shortened by 2 bases and J by 6 bases, with 11 bases between the two germline ends. The CDR3 contains 13 residues. Germline values: CDR1 SGHRS, CDR2 YFSETQ. For the CDR3, the DNA is TGCGCCAGCAGCTTAAGGGAAAAGGATGGCTACACCTTC. Translated, it gives CASSLREKDGYTF.

This clonotype was picked up many times. V usage is TRBV12-3 or TRBV12-4 and J usage is TRBJ2-1; D not resolved. Trimming stripped 2 bases from V and 10 bases from J, with 6 bases between. This CDR3 has 11 amino acids. The CDR3 sequence: CASSLTAEQFF. CDR3 nucleotides: TGTGCCAGCAGTTTAACGGCAGAGCAGTTCTTC.

The chain couples TRBV3-1 to TRBJ2-1, with 9 bases lining up with TRBD1. Losses at the gene ends were 3 bases for V and 8 bases for J; bases not matched to a gene: 11. In germline, CDR1 is LGHDT, CDR2 YNNKEL (reference sequence). This CDR3 has 16 residues. The DNA for the CDR3 is TGTGCCAGCAGCCAGAGGACCTTTACAGGGGGCGATGAGCAGTTCTTC. It is translated as CASSQRTFTGGDEQFF.

Ten or more counts support this clonotype. The chain joins TRBV24-1 to TRBJ2-6; no clear D gene. The ends were cut back, 0 bases at V and 4 bases at J, with 3 bases in the middle. Germline V gene data show CDR1 as KGHDR and CDR2 as SFDVKD. This CDR3 is 14 amino acids long. Written as DNA, the CDR3 is TGTGCCACCAGTGATTTGAGGGGGGCCAACGTCCTGACTTTC. Amino acids: CATSDLRGANVLTF.

In its sample, this clonotype was seen a few times. This may be a read error: a much more frequent sequence differs by one nucleotide. The genes are TRBV28 and TRBJ2-7; D is unclear. The germline V gene has CDR1 MDHEN and CDR2 SYDVKM. Trimming pared 8 bases from V and 2 bases from J, leaving 16 bases between. The length of the CDR3 is 14 residues. CDR3 in amino acids: CASRTPDPTYEQYF. In DNA form, the CDR3 reads TGTGCCAGCCGTACTCCGGACCCAACCTACGAGCAGTACTTC.

This clonotype has more than one count but fewer than ten. The rearrangement joins TRBV11-2 to TRBJ2-5; no clear D. The V and J ends lost 0 bases and 9 bases respectively, with 8 bases between them. CDR3 length: 12 amino acids. The germline V gene encodes CDR1 SGHAT and CDR2 FQNNGV. CDR3 protein: CASSLDFPPQYF. In DNA form, the CDR3 reads TGTGCCAGCAGCTTAGATTTCCCCCCCCAGTACTTC.

V and J are TRBV20-1 and TRBJ1-1, with 8 nucleotides matching TRBD1. The CDR3 is 13 amino acids. The germline gives CDR1 DFQATT, CDR2 SNEGSKA (reference sequence). The V gene end was trimmed by 5 bases and the J gene end by 1 base; junction bases not matched to a gene: 3. The chain's CDR3 is CSADRGQNTEAFF. The CDR3 region has the DNA TGCAGTGCTGACAGGGGCCAGAACACTGAAGCTTTCTTT.

At least ten counts were recorded for this clonotype. The chain has TRBV5-1 and TRBJ2-5; no firm D call. Per germline, CDR1 SGHRS and CDR2 YFSETQ. Trimming took 0 bases from V and 5 from J, leaving 11 bases between them. The CDR3 is 14 residues long. This CDR3 is CASSLEGLAETQYF. The CDR3 region has the DNA TGCGCCAGCAGCTTGGAGGGATTGGCGGAGACCCAGTACTTC. Drawing the rest from reference TRBV5-1 and TRBJ2-5, the complete variable domain is KAGVTQTPRYLIKTRGQQVTLSCSPISGHRSVSWYQQTPGQGLQFLFEYFSETQRNKGNFPGRFSGRQFSNSRSEMNVSTLELGDSALYLCASSLEGLAETQYFGPGTRLLVL.

Only a few counts were recorded for this clonotype. This sequence joins TRBV3-1 and TRBJ2-1; D unclear. The CDR3 spans 14 residues. The germline CDR1 and CDR2 sequences are LGHDT and YNNKEL (reference sequence). Between the trimmed V and J ends, which lost 4 bases and 7 bases, there was a span of 14 bases. This CDR3 reads CASSPVRLGNEQFF. DNA of the CDR3: TGTGCCAGCAGCCCCGTACGTCTAGGGAATGAGCAGTTCTTC.

V and J are TRBV4-3 and TRBJ2-2; a possible D gene is TRBD2 (5 bases). The CDR3 covers 16 residues. The germline V and J ends were trimmed by 0 bases and 7 bases, with 15 bases remaining between them. Germline CDR1 LGHNA, CDR2 YSLEER. The CDR3 loop is CASSQEPAMEDGELFF. In nucleotides, the CDR3 is TGCGCCAGCAGCCAAGAACCCGCGATGGAGGACGGGGAGCTGTTTTTT.

The rearrangement links TRBV7-2 to TRBJ2-7, with D perhaps TRBD1 (8 bases). The CDR3 spans 14 residues. The ends were cut back, 5 bases at V and 5 bases at J, with 16 bases in the middle. Per the germline V gene, CDR1 is SGHTA and CDR2 is FQGNSA. The CDR3 DNA sequence: TGTGCCAGCAGCAGACCCACAGGGGGGGACGAGCAGTACTTC. Protein product: CASSRPTGGDEQYF.

This clonotype came up a few times. The chain recombines TRBV6-6 with TRBJ1-1; D gene unclear. Deletions cut 6 bases from V and 7 bases from J, with 9 bases between. The CDR3 spans 11 residues. CDR1 and CDR2 (germline): MNHNY, SVGAGI (reference sequence). The CDR3 bases are TGTGCCAGCAGAGCCCGGGTTGAAGCTTTCTTT. Translating it yields CASRARVEAFF.

In its sample, this clonotype was seen a few times. The rearrangement links TRBV7-2 to TRBJ2-3, with a possible D match to TRBD2 (7 bases). V lost 7 bases and J 6 bases, leaving 20 bases between the germline ends. This CDR3 has 15 amino acids. CDR1 is SGHTA and CDR2 is FQGNSA in the germline V gene. The CDR3 loop reads CASKGGARDPDTQYF. CDR3 nucleotide sequence: TGTGCCAGCAAGGGGGGGGCTAGAGACCCTGATACGCAGTATTTT.

The chain has TRBV29-1 and TRBJ2-2; 8 nucleotides match TRBD1. After removal of 7 bases from V and 7 bases from J, the junction contained 5 bases not matched to a gene. Germline CDR1 and CDR2: SQVTM and ANQGSEA. The CDR3 totals 12 residues. CDR3 amino acids: CSARGLYGELFF. As DNA, the CDR3 is TGCAGCGCCAGGGGGCTTTACGGGGAGCTGTTTTTT.

Concerning this clonotype: A much bigger clone sits one base away, suggesting this may be a read error. This sequence joins TRBV20-1 and TRBJ2-3; TRBD2 matches at 9 bases. The CDR3 covers 17 residues. Germline V lookup: CDR1 DFQATT, CDR2 SNEGSKA (reference sequence). Losses at the gene ends were 4 bases for V and 0 bases for J; bases not matched to a gene: 11. The CDR3 reads CSATGTSRAISTDTQYF. The CDR3 DNA follows: TGCAGTGCTACCGGGACTAGCAGGGCAATTAGCACAGATACGCAGTATTTT.

This clonotype was seen more than once but under ten times. A read error may explain this, as a much larger clone is one base away. V and J are TRBV29-1 and TRBJ2-5; TRBD2 agrees at 9 bases. The germline V gene has CDR1 SQVTM and CDR2 ANQGSEA. The CDR3 sequence is 14 residues long. The CDR3 bases are TGCAGCGTTCTGCTAGCGGGAAGGGCAGAGCCCCAGTACTTC. Its translation is CSVLLAGRAEPQYF.